This is a list of T cell receptor beta chains from one sample in a study of control samples from healthy donors and cancer patients. Libraries were prepared by immunoSEQ multiplex PCR; TCRdb keeps only in-frame clonotypes and omits some of them. This table holds 150,000 to 200,000 clones, 90% found once. Sequenced sample: blood. These receptors were collected from a woman aged 50 to 60 in good health. CDR3s include the opening cysteine and the closing phenylalanine or tryptophan. Fields, in order: CDR3 DNA, CDR3 protein, V gene, clone size, J gene, D gene, CDR3 length. A D gene is named only where the DNA matches it firmly. Clone size is not always given. Where it is, it says once, few, many or a class for expanded clones.

TGTGCCAGCAGCTTAGGCCTTGGGTACGAGCAGTACTTC | CASSLGLGYEQYF | TRBV13 | - | TRBJ2-7 | - | 13
TGTGCCAGGCGAAGGGGGGGGGTTTCCGACTACACCTTC | CARRRGGVSDYTF | TRBV28 | - | TRBJ1-2 | - | 13
TGTGCCAGCAGTTTAGCACAGCAAAAGGGCTACACCTTC | CASSLAQQKGYTF | TRBV28 | - | TRBJ1-2 | - | 13
TGCGCCAGCAGTCAATGGGGACAGGGCCAGCCCCAGCATTTT | CASSQWGQGQPQHF | TRBV23-1 | - | TRBJ1-5 | TRBD1 | 14
TGTGCCTGGAGTGTACCGGGGGGGCGTTCACCCCTCCACTTT | CAWSVPGGRSPLHF | TRBV30 | once | TRBJ1-6 | - | 14
TGTGCCAGCAGCTTGGGGCCCAGGGACCTCTACGAGCAGTACTTC | CASSLGPRDLYEQYF | TRBV5-6 | - | TRBJ2-7 | - | 15
TGTGCCAGCAGCGTATCGTCCGGGGACGGCCGGTCACCCCTCCACTTT | CASSVSSGDGRSPLHF | TRBV9 | - | TRBJ1-6 | - | 16
TGCGCCAGCAGCTTGGGAGGGGGCCGCAGCGACTACGAGCAGTACTTC | CASSLGGGRSDYEQYF | TRBV5-1 | - | TRBJ2-7 | TRBD1 | 16
TGTGCCAGCAAGGCTCCCGGGACCGACAAGCAGTACTTC | CASKAPGTDKQYF | TRBV11-1 | - | TRBJ2-7 | - | 13
TGTGCCTGGAGTGTAGAAGTAGATACGCAGTATTTT | CAWSVEVDTQYF | TRBV30 | - | TRBJ2-3 | - | 12
TGTGCCAGCAGTTACTCGTCCAGGGTGCGAGGCTACACCTTC | CASSYSSRVRGYTF | TRBV6-5 | - | TRBJ1-2 | - | 14
TGTGCCAGCAGCCTGATCCCGGGACTAGCCCAAGAGACCCAGTACTTC | CASSLIPGLAQETQYF | TRBV7-6 | - | TRBJ2-5 | TRBD2 | 16